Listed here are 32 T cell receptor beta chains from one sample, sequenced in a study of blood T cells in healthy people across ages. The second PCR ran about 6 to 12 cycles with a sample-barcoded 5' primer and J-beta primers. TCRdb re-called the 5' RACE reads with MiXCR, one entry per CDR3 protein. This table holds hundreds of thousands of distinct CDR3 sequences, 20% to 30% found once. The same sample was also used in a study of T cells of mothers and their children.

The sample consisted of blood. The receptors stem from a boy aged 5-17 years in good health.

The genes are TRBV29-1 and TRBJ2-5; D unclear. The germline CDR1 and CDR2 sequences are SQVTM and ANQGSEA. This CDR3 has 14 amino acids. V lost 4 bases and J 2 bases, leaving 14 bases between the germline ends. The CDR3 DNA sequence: TGCAGCGTTGTGGAGATACGAGAACAAGAGACCCAGTACTTC. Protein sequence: CSVVEIREQETQYF.

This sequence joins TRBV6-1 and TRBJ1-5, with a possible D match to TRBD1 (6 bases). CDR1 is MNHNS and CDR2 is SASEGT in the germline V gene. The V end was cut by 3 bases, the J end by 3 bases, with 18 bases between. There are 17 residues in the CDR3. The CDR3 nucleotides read TGTGCCAGCAGTGATACCGATTGGACAGCACTCAATCAGCCCCAGCATTTT. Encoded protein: CASSDTDWTALNQPQHF.

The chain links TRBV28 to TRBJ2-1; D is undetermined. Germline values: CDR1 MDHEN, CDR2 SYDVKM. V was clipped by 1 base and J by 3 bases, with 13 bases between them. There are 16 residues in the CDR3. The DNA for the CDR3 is TGTGCCAGCAGTTTATTGGAGTCGAAAGACTACAATGAGCAGTTCTTC. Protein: CASSLLESKDYNEQFF.

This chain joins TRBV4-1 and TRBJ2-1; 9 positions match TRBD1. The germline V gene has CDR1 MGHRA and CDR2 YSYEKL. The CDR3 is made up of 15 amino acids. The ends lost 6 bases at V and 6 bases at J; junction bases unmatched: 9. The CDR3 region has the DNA TGCGCCAGCAGACACCCGGGACAGGGTATCAATGAGCAGTTCTTC. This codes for CASRHPGQGINEQFF.

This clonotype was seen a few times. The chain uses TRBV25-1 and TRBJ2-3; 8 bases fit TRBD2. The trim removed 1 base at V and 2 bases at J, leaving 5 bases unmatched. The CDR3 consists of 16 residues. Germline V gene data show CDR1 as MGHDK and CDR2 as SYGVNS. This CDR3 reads CASSEWGGGPTDTQYF. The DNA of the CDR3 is TGTGCCAGCAGTGAATGGGGCGGGGGGCCCACAGATACGCAGTATTTT.

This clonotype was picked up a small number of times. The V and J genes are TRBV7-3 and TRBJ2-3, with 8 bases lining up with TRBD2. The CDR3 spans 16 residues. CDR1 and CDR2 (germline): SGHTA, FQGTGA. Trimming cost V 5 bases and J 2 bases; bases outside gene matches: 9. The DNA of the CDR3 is TGTGCCAGCAGCGCACGAGCGGGGGTGAACACAGATACGCAGTATTTT. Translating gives CASSARAGVNTDTQYF.

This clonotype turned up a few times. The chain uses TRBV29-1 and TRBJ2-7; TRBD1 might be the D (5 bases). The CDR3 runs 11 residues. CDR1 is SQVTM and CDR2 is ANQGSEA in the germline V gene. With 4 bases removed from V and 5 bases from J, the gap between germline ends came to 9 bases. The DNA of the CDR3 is TGCAGCGTTGCCGACAGTGACGAGCAGTACTTC. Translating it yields CSVADSDEQYF.

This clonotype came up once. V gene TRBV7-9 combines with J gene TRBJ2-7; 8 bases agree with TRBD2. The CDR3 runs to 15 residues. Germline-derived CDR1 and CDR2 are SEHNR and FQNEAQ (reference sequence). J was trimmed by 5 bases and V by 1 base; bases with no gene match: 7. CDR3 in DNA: TGTGCCAGCAGCTTAGGGGGACTAGGAAAAGACGAGCAGTACTTC. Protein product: CASSLGGLGKDEQYF.

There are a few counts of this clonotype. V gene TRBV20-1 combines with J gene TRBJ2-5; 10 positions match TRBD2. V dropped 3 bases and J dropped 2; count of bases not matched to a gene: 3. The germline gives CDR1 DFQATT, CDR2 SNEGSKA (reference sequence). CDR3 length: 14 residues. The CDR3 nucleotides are TGCAGTGCTAGGGCTAGCGGGGGTCAAGAGACCCAGTACTTC. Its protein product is CSARASGGQETQYF.

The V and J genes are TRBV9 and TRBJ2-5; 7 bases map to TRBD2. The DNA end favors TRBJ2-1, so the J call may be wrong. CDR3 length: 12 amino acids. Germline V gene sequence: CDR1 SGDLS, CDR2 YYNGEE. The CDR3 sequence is CASRGSGIEQFF. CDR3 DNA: TGTGCCAGCAGAGGGAGCGGGATTGAGCAGTTCTTC.

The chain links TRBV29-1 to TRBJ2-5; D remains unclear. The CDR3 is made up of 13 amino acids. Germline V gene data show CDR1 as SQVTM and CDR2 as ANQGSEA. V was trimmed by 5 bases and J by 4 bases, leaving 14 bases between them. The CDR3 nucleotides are TGCAGCGTTAGTCCACAAAGCAGAGAGACCCAGTACTTC. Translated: CSVSPQSRETQYF.

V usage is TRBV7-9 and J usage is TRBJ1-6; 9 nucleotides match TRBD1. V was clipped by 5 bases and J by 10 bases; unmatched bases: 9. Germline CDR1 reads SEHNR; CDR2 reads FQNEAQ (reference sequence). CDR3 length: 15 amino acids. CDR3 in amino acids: CASSPPGQGKSPLHF. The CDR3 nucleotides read TGTGCCAGCAGCCCCCCGGGACAGGGAAAGTCACCCCTCCACTTT.

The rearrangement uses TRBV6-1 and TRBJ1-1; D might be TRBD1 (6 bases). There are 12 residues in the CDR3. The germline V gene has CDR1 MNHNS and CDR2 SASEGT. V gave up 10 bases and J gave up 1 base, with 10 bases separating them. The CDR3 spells CATAGANTEAFF. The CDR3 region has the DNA TGTGCCACCGCGGGGGCGAACACTGAAGCTTTCTTT.

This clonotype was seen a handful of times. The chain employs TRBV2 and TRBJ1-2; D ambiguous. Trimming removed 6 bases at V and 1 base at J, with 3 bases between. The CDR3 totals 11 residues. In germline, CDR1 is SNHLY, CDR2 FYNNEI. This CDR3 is CASRINYGYTF. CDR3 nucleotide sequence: TGTGCCAGCAGGATTAACTATGGCTACACCTTC.

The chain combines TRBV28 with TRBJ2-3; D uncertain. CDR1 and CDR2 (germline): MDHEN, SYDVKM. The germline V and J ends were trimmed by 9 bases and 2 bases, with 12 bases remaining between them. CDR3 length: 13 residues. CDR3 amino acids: CASIATVTDTQYF. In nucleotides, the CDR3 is TGTGCCAGTATCGCGACGGTCACAGATACGCAGTATTTT. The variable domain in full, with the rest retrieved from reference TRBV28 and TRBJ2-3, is DVKVTQSSRYLVKRTGEKVFLECVQDMDHENMFWYRQDPGLGLRLIYFSYDVKMKEKGDIPEGYSVSREKKERFSLILESASTNQTSMYLCASIATVTDTQYFGPGTRLTVL.

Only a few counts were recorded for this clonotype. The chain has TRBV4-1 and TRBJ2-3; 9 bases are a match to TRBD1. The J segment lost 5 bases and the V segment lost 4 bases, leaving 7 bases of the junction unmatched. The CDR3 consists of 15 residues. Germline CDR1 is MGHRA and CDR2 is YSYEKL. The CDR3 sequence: CASSPYRGRGDTQYF. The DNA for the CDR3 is TGCGCCAGCAGCCCTTACAGGGGGCGCGGAGATACGCAGTATTTT.

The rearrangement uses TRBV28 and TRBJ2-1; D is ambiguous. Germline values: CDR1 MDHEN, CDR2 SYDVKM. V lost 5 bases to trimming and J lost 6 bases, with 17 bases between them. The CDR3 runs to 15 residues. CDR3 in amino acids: CASSLQVNPSNEQFF. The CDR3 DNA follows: TGTGCCAGCAGTCTCCAGGTCAACCCCAGCAATGAGCAGTTCTTC.

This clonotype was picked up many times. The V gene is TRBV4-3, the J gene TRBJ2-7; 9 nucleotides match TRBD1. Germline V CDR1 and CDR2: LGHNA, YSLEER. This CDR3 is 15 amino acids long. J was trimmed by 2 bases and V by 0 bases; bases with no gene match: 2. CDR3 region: CASSQDRQGAYEQYF. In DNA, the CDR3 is TGCGCCAGCAGCCAAGATCGACAGGGGGCCTACGAGCAGTACTTC.

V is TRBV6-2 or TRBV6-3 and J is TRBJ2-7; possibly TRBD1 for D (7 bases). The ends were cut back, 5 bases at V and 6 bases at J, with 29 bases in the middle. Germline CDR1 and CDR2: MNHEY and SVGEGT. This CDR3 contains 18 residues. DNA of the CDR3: TGTGCCAGCAGTGTACCGGGGGACAGTCCTTACCCGGGGCGCGAGCAGTACTTC. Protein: CASSVPGDSPYPGREQYF.

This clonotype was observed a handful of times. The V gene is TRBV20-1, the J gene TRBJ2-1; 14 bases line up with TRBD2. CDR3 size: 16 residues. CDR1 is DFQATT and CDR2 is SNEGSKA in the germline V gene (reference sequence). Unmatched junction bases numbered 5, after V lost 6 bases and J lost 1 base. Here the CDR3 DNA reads TGCAGTGCCGGGACTAGCGGGAGATGGTCCTACAATGAGCAGTTCTTC. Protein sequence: CSAGTSGRWSYNEQFF.

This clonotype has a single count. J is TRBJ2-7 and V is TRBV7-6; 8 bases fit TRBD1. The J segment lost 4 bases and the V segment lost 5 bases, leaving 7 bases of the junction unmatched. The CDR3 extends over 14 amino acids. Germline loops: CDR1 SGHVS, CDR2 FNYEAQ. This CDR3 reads CASSPVQGAYEQYF. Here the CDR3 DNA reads TGTGCCAGCAGCCCAGTCCAGGGGGCTTACGAGCAGTACTTC. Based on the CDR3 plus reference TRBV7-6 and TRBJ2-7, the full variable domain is GAGVSQSPRYKVTKRGQDVALRCDPISGHVSLYWYRQALGQGPEFLTYFNYEAQQDKSGLPNDRFSAERPEGSISTLTIQRTEQRDSAMYRCASSPVQGAYEQYFGPGTRLTVT.

The CDR3 coding sequence is TGCGCCAGCAGGAGGGGAAGAAAAGGCTACACCTTC. This translates into CASRRGRKGYTF. The chain recombines TRBV5-1 with TRBJ1-2, with D possibly being TRBD1 (5 bases). Germline-derived CDR1 and CDR2 are SGHRS and YFSETQ. The V and J ends lost 5 bases and 8 bases respectively, with 13 bases between them. The CDR3 loop spans 12 amino acids.

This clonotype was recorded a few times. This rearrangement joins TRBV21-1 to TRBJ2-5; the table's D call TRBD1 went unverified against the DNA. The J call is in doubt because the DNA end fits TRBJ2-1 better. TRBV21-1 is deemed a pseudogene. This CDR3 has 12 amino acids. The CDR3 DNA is TGTGCCAGCAGCGGGTGGGGCGATGAGCAGTTCTTC. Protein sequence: CASSGWGDEQFF.

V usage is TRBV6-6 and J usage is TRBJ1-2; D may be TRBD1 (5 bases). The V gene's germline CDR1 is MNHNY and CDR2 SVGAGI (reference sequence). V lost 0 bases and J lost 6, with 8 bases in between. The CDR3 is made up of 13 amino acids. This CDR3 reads CASSYSGTDGYTF. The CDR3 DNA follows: TGTGCCAGCAGTTACTCCGGGACGGATGGCTACACCTTC.

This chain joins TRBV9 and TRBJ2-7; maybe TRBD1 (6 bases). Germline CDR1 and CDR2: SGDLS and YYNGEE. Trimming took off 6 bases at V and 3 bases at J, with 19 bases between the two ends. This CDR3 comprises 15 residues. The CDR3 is CASNFLLDSGYEQYF. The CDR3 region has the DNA TGTGCCAGCAACTTTCTACTGGACAGCGGCTACGAGCAGTACTTC.

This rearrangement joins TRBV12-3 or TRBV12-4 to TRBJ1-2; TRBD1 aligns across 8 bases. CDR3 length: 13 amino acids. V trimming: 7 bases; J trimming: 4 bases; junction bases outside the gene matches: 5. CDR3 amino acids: CASTSDRVYGYTF. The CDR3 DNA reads TGTGCCAGCACCTCGGACAGGGTCTATGGCTACACCTTC.

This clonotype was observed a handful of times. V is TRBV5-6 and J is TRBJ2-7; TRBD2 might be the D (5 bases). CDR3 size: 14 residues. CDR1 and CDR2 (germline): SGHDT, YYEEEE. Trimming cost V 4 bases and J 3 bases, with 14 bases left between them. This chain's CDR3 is CASSPEEDSYEQYF. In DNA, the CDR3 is TGTGCCAGCAGCCCAGAGGAGGATAGCTACGAGCAGTACTTC.

The CDR3 loop is CAIRGEGGSPLHF. The CDR3 DNA reads TGTGCCATCAGAGGGGAGGGAGGGTCACCCCTCCACTTT. The rearrangement joins TRBV10-3 to TRBJ1-6; D is possibly TRBD1 (5 bases). This CDR3 region has 13 residues. Trimming cost V 6 bases and J 10 bases, with 13 bases left between them. Germline values: CDR1 ENHRY, CDR2 SYGVKD.

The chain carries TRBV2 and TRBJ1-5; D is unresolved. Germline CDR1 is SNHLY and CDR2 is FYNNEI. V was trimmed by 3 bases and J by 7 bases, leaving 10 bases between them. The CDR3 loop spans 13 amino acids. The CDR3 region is CASSDPLNQPQHF. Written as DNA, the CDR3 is TGTGCCAGCAGTGACCCGCTCAACCAGCCCCAGCATTTT.

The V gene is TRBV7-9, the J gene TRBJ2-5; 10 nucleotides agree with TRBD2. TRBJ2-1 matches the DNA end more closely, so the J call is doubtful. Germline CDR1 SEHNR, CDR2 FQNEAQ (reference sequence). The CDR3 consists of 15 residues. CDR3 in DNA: TGTGCCAGCAGCTTTCTAGCGGGAGAGTTTGATGAGCAGTTCTTC. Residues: CASSFLAGEFDEQFF.

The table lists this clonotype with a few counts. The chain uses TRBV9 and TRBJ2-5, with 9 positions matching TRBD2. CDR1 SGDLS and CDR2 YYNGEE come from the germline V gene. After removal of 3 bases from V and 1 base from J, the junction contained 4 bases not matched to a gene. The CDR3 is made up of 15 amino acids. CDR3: CASSASSGAQETQYF. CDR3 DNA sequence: TGTGCCAGCAGCGCTTCTAGCGGGGCCCAAGAGACCCAGTACTTC.

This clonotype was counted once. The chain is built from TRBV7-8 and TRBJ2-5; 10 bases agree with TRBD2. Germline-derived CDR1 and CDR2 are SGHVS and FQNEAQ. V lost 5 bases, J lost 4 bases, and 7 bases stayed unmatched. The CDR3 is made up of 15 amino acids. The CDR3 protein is CASSQSGGVGETQYF. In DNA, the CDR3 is TGTGCCAGCAGCCAAAGCGGGGGGGTCGGAGAGACCCAGTACTTC.